Listed below are T cell receptor beta chains from one sample, sequenced in a study of vaccination and CD4 T cells after COVID-19. One entry per CDR3 protein, called by TCRdb with MiXCR from the PCR reads. The sample carries 15,000 to 25,000 distinct CDR3 sequences, 60% recorded once. Sequenced material: CD4+ T cells from blood, taken after SARS-CoV-2 vaccination. The receptors come from a human donor who had recovered from COVID-19. The CDR3 runs from the conserved cysteine through the conserved F or W. The order of the fields is J gene, V gene, CDR3 length, CDR3 protein.

>TRBJ1-5|TRBV20-1|15
CSAVNGVGANQPQHF
>TRBJ1-5|TRBV7-9|13
CASSLGAYQPQHF
>TRBJ1-6|TRBV5-1|15
CASSLGPGEDSPLHF
>TRBJ2-5|TRBV7-8|17
CASSFPPGGREWGTQYF
>TRBJ1-4|TRBV20-1|13
CSAKTDSPEKLFF
>TRBJ2-3|TRBV7-9|15
CASSLGTGITDTQYF
>TRBJ2-3|TRBV7-3|17
CASSLTSGRAAGDTQYF
>TRBJ2-1|TRBV7-9|20
CASSLGPPGLAGVVGNEQFF
>TRBJ2-3|TRBV20-1|12
CSAGQGSLTQYF
>TRBJ1-5|TRBV12-3/TRBV12-4|16
CASSLVRGNNNQPQHF
>TRBJ1-6|TRBV10-3|14
CAISSGTGNSPLHF
>TRBJ2-3|TRBV7-2|14
CASSLVGSTDTQYF
>TRBJ1-1|TRBV19|14
CASSNAGGFTEAFF
>TRBJ2-7|TRBV6-1|14
CASRPGQGAYEQYF
>TRBJ1-3|TRBV6-1|16
CATKRWDRSSGNTIYF
>TRBJ2-7|TRBV21-1|16
CASSKLQTLGVAEQYF
>TRBJ2-1|TRBV12-2|15
CASRVRGPRYNEQFF
>TRBJ2-1|TRBV6-5|17
CASSYSTGGMSYNEQFF